This T cell receptor (beta chain) was sequenced in a study of blood T cell repertoires in COVID-19. Across the whole study: Whether acute or convalescent, the COVID-19 samples came from the United States, Italy and Spain. T cells, B-cell-depleted T cells, or PBMCs supplied cDNA or gDNA.

The germline CDR1 and CDR2 sequences are LNHDA and SQIVND (reference sequence). The CDR3 totals 14 residues. Trimming pared 1 base from V and 4 bases from J, leaving 10 bases between. Original analysis: Amplification of reference gene primers was used by the study to estimate nucleated cell counts. Method: immunoSEQ multiplex PCR; TCRdb's copy keeps in-frame clones and lacks some. That table supplies the V and J calls and clone size; D and trimming were determined from the DNA. This sample yields some 250,000 clones, of which around 87% are seen a single time; 3% belongs to the top ten. This clone was detected once.

The rearrangement joins TRBV19 to TRBJ1-1; tentatively, D is TRBD1 (5 bases). The sequence was collected from a woman aged 25 to 39 who had recovered from COVID-19. The material sequenced was peripheral blood. CDR3 in DNA: TGTGCCAGTAGTATAGGGGGGGACCTCACTGAAGCTTTCTTT. It codes for CASSIGGDLTEAFF.